Listed below are T cell receptor beta chains from one sample, sequenced in a study of shared clonotypes between healthy human individuals. The table came from immunoSEQ multiplex PCR; TCRdb's copy has only in-frame clones and leaves some out. Of about 980,000 clones in the sample, 76% were seen once. Input material: memory CD4+ T cells sorted from blood. The receptors come from a young man in good health. CDR3s include the opening cysteine and the closing phenylalanine or tryptophan.

v_gene,CDR3aa
TRBV28,CASSLGQGERQPQHF
TRBV7-8,CASSFVGRRLTGANVLTF
TRBV28,CASSSTGGPGGELFF
TRBV11-1,CASSFGQANVLTF
TRBV10-3,CAISESGYNEQFF
TRBV4-2,CASSQDLPGTRTDTQYF
TRBV5-4,CASSSRDGYGYTF
TRBV29-1,CSAGAGGGPYEQYF
TRBV7-6,CAVQEQETQYF
TRBV4-1,CASSQDFAGGQVDGYTF
TRBV5-1,CASSFARSTDTQYF
TRBV18,CASSPPRLAGGQETQYF
TRBV6-1,CAIRTPSGNIQYF
TRBV7-6,CASSPFERGHSPLHF
TRBV18,CASSPSQVSGNTIYF
TRBV25-1,CASSGAPRTGGYEQYF
TRBV4-1,CASSESGPQMNTEAFF
TRBV6-6,CASSRTAYEQYF
TRBV19,CASSPGTGRETQYF
TRBV5-6,CASSTYRTATNEKLFF
TRBV9,CASSASGQGPYEQYF
TRBV5-1,CASRGTVTWTSGSYEQYF
TRBV10-3,CAISGGTKEGRDTQYF
TRBV18,CASSPPESYEQYF